In its sample, the clone carrying this T cell receptor beta chain was seen a few times. Its antigen is as yet unknown. The data were taken from a study of blood T cells in healthy people across ages. Overall study: Per every two T cells, about one barcoded beta molecule was captured by template switching.

The study isolated at least 6.5 million PBMCs from each sample. The CDR3 totals 14 residues. CDR1 and CDR2 from the germline V gene are MNHEY and SVGAGI. The junction had 8 bases not matched to a gene; V was cut back by 6 bases and J by 3 bases. Primed by a sample-barcoded 5' primer and a J-beta primer mix, a second PCR proceeded for about 7 to 11 cycles. TCRdb ran MiXCR on the 5' RACE reads and lists one entry per CDR3 protein. The sample contains fewer than 1,200,000 distinct CDR3 sequences, approximately 25% of which appear only once. Points from the study as a whole: Roughly linear declines in TCR beta diversity per million T cells occurred with age.

The same data also contributed to another study, on T cells of mothers and their children. That study reports: The search for persistent microchimeric T cell clones detected none.

The TCR was taken from a girl aged 2-10 years in good health. The sequencing input was blood. The rearrangement uses TRBV6-5 and TRBJ2-7, with 7 bases aligning to TRBD2. The CDR3 region has the DNA TGTGCCAGCAGCTCGGGGACTAATAACTACGAGCAGTACTTC. It translates to CASSSGTNNYEQYF.